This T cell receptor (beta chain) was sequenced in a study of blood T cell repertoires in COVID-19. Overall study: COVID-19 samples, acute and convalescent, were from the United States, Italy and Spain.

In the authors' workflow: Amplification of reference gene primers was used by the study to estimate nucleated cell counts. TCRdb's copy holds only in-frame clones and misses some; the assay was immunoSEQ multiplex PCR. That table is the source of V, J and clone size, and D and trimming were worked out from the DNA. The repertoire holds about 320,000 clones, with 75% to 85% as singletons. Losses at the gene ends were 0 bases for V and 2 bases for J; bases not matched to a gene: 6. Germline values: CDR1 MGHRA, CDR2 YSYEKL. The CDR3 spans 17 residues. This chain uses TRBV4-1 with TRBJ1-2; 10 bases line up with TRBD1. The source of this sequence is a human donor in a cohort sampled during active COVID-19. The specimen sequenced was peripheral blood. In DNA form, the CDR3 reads TGCGCCAGCAGCCAAGAAAGGGACAGGGGAATAAACTATGGCTACACCTTC. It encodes CASSQERDRGINYGYTF.